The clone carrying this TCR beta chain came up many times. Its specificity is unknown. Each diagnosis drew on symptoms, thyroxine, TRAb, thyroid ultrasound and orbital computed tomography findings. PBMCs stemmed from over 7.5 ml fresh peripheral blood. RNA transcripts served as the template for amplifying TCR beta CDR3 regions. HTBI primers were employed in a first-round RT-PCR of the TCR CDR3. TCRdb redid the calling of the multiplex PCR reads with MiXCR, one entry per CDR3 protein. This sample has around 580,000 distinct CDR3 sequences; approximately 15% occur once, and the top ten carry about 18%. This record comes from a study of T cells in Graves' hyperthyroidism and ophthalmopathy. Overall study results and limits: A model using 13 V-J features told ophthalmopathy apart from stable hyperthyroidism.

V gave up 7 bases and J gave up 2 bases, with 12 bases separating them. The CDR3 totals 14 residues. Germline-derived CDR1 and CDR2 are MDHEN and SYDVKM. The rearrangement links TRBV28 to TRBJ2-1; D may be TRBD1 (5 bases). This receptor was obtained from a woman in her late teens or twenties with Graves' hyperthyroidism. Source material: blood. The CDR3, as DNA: TGTGCCAGCAAGGTCAGGGTCCCCTACAATGAGCAGTTCTTC. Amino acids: CASKVRVPYNEQFF.